These T cell receptor beta chains were read from a single sample in a study of human thymus T cells. Some clones are missing from TCRdb's copy, which holds only in-frame ones; the method was immunoSEQ multiplex PCR. The table has around 120,000 clones, over 85% seen once. Sample: thymus tissue. All receptors come from a boy in the first two years of life with a congenital heart defect but otherwise immunologically healthy. The CDR3 runs from the conserved cysteine through the conserved F or W. Each record gives: V gene, CDR3 length, clone size, J gene, D gene, CDR3 DNA, CDR3 protein. A D gene is named only where the DNA matches it firmly. A row's size may be missing; if present it is once, few, many or a size class.

>TRBV6-1|17|-|TRBJ1-3|TRBD1
TGTGCCAGCAGTGTCGGACAGGGGACGAGCTCTGGAAACACCATATATTTT
CASSVGQGTSSGNTIYF
>TRBV18|15|-|TRBJ2-7|-
TGTGCCAGCTCACCACCATGGGGGGTATTGAACGAGCAGTACTTC
CASSPPWGVLNEQYF
>TRBV28|14|-|TRBJ2-7|-
TGTGCCAGCAGTCAGGACAGCCCTTACTACGAGCAGTACTTC
CASSQDSPYYEQYF
>TRBV7-2|15|-|TRBJ2-7|-
TGTGCCAGCAGCTTAGAAACAGCTGTCTCCTACGAGCAGTACTTC
CASSLETAVSYEQYF
>TRBV6-1|11|-|TRBJ1-5|-
TGTGCCAGCAGCCACCCCCCGTCCCAGCATTTT
CASSHPPSQHF
>TRBV19|18|-|TRBJ1-2|TRBD1
TGTGCCAGTAGTCCTCAGGGGCAGGGGGAGTGGGTTAACTATGGCTACACCTTC
CASSPQGQGEWVNYGYTF
>TRBV11-3|15|-|TRBJ2-1|TRBD1
TGTGCCAGCAGCTTGAGAACAGGGGGTAACAATGAGCAGTTCTTC
CASSLRTGGNNEQFF
>TRBV6-1|14|-|TRBJ1-6|TRBD1
TGTGCCAGCAGTGATGAGACAGGGATTTCACCCCTCCACTTT
CASSDETGISPLHF
>TRBV4-2|20|-|TRBJ1-6|TRBD1
TGTGCCAGCAGCCAAGATCCCGGACGTTACAGGGGGTCACGTAATTCACCCCTCCACTTT
CASSQDPGRYRGSRNSPLHF
>TRBV9|16|-|TRBJ2-5|TRBD2
TGTGCCAGCAGCGTAGGGATAGCGGGGGGCCGAGAGACCCAGTACTTC
CASSVGIAGGRETQYF
>TRBV29-1|11|-|TRBJ2-7|-
TGCAGCGTTGGGGTCAGTTACGAGCAGTACTTC
CSVGVSYEQYF
>TRBV4-2|16|once|TRBJ1-1|-
TGTGCCAGCAGCCAAGTTGGGATGGGGAGGAACACTGAAGCTTTCTTT
CASSQVGMGRNTEAFF
>TRBV7-9|17|-|TRBJ1-2|-
TGTGCCAGCAGCCACACCGGGGGTAAAACTCCTAACTATGGCTACACCTTC
CASSHTGGKTPNYGYTF
>TRBV9|18|-|TRBJ1-4|-
TGTGCCAGCAGCGTAGGGGTTGGAGGGGATCGAGGAGATGAAAAACTGTTTTTT
CASSVGVGGDRGDEKLFF
>TRBV19|16|-|TRBJ1-1|-
TGTGCCAGCAAACCCCTCTCAGGGCGTATGAACACTGAAGCTTTCTTT
CASKPLSGRMNTEAFF
>TRBV6-1|15|-|TRBJ1-6|-
TGTGCCAGCAGCTCGGGAAGACCGGGGAATTCACCCCTCCACTTT
CASSSGRPGNSPLHF
>TRBV28|17|-|TRBJ1-5|-
TGTGCCAGCAGTCCCCCCCACGGGACATACAGCAATCAGCCCCAGCATTTT
CASSPPHGTYSNQPQHF
>TRBV4-3|16|-|TRBJ1-3|-
TGCGCCAGCAGCCAAGTTGTGTTACTATCTGGAAACACCATATATTTT
CASSQVVLLSGNTIYF
>TRBV7-9|14|-|TRBJ1-6|-
TGTGCCAGCCGCCCCGCCCTAATTGGTTCACCCCTCCACTTT
CASRPALIGSPLHF
>TRBV11-2|15|-|TRBJ2-3|TRBD2
TGTGCCAGCAGCTTGGCGGGGGGCCGCACAGATACGCAGTATTTT
CASSLAGGRTDTQYF
>TRBV10-3|14|-|TRBJ2-7|-
TGTGCCATCAGTGAGTCGAGGACCCCATTCGAGCAGTACTTC
CAISESRTPFEQYF
>TRBV5-6|14|-|TRBJ2-3|-
TGTGCCAGCAGCTCCCCCGGCTCCACAGATACGCAGTATTTT
CASSSPGSTDTQYF
>TRBV12-5|17|-|TRBJ2-7|-
TGTGCTAGTGGTTTCTCCCGACTTCTGAATGACCCCTACGAGCAGTACTTC
CASGFSRLLNDPYEQYF
>TRBV7-2|15|-|TRBJ2-3|TRBD1
TGTGCCAGCAGCCCCATCTTGACAGGGGGGGATACGCAGTATTTT
CASSPILTGGDTQYF
>TRBV11-3|17|-|TRBJ2-3|-
TGTGCCAGCAGCTTAGATCTGCAGGGGCACCGAGGCGATACGCAGTATTTT
CASSLDLQGHRGDTQYF
>TRBV4-1|14|-|TRBJ1-3|-
TGCGCCAGCAGCCAAGACTACAATCGGAACACCATATATTTT
CASSQDYNRNTIYF
>TRBV4-2|16|-|TRBJ2-2|TRBD2
TGTGCCAGCAGCCCACTAGCGGGGGGGAACACCGGGGAGCTGTTTTTT
CASSPLAGGNTGELFF
>TRBV7-8|15|-|TRBJ1-2|-
TGTGCCAGCAGCTTAGCGGGGGGCGGATACTATGGCTACACCTTC
CASSLAGGGYYGYTF
>TRBV7-8|15|-|TRBJ2-7|-
TGTGCCAGCAGCTTAGCGGGGACCCCTCTCTACGAGCAGTACTTC
CASSLAGTPLYEQYF
>TRBV28|18|-|TRBJ2-7|-
TGTGCCAGCAGTTTGCCTGGAGGAGAGGGCTCTAGTCCCTACGAGCAGTACTTC
CASSLPGGEGSSPYEQYF
>TRBV15|16|once|TRBJ1-1|-
TGTGCCACCAGCAGTCACAGGACCCGCTTTTACACTGAAGCTTTCTTT
CATSSHRTRFYTEAFF
>TRBV30|15|-|TRBJ1-6|-
TGTGCCTGGGGAGGCCCACAGAGCTATAATTCACCCCTCCACTTT
CAWGGPQSYNSPLHF
>TRBV30|13|-|TRBJ2-2|-
TGTGCCTGGAGTCGCCCCGCCACGCCGATTTCGTTTTTT
CAWSRPATPISFF
>TRBV25-1|17|once|TRBJ2-2|TRBD1
TGTGCCAGCAGTGAGCCCGGGACAGGGCTTAACACCGGGGAGCTGTTTTTT
CASSEPGTGLNTGELFF
>TRBV9|14|-|TRBJ2-5|TRBD2
TGTGCCAGCAGCGTATGCGGGGGGGAAGAGACCCAGTACTTC
CASSVCGGEETQYF
>TRBV7-8|15|-|TRBJ2-5|TRBD1
TGTGCCAGCAGCTCGCGGGACAGGGTTGGAGAGACCCAGTACTTC
CASSSRDRVGETQYF
>TRBV28|16|-|TRBJ1-2|-
TGTGCCAGCAGTCCGACAGTCTCCTTAGCTAACTATGGCTACACCTTC
CASSPTVSLANYGYTF
>TRBV7-2|15|-|TRBJ2-1|TRBD2
TGTGCCAGCAGCTTAGCCGGGGGGGGCGACAATGAGCAGTTCTTC
CASSLAGGGDNEQFF
>TRBV9|14|-|TRBJ2-5|-
TGTGCCAGCAGCGCAAACCCCGAGGGGGAGACCCAGTACTTC
CASSANPEGETQYF
>TRBV11-3|13|-|TRBJ2-5|-
TGTGCCAGCAGCGCCGCATGCGAGGAGACCCAGTACTTC
CASSAACEETQYF
>TRBV7-9|14|-|TRBJ2-7|TRBD1
TGTGCCAGCAGTTCCGGGACAGGGTCCTACGAGCAGTACTTC
CASSSGTGSYEQYF
>TRBV13|16|-|TRBJ1-1|TRBD1
TGTGCCAGCAGTCGGACAGGATACCCGCCGAACACTGAAGCTTTCTTT
CASSRTGYPPNTEAFF
>TRBV4-3|17|-|TRBJ2-3|TRBD2
TGCGCCAGCAGCCAAGATAAGCCGGGACTAGTCACAGATACGCAGTATTTT
CASSQDKPGLVTDTQYF
>TRBV29-1|14|-|TRBJ1-4|-
TGCAGCGTTAAGAGACAGACAACTAATGAAAAACTGTTTTTT
CSVKRQTTNEKLFF